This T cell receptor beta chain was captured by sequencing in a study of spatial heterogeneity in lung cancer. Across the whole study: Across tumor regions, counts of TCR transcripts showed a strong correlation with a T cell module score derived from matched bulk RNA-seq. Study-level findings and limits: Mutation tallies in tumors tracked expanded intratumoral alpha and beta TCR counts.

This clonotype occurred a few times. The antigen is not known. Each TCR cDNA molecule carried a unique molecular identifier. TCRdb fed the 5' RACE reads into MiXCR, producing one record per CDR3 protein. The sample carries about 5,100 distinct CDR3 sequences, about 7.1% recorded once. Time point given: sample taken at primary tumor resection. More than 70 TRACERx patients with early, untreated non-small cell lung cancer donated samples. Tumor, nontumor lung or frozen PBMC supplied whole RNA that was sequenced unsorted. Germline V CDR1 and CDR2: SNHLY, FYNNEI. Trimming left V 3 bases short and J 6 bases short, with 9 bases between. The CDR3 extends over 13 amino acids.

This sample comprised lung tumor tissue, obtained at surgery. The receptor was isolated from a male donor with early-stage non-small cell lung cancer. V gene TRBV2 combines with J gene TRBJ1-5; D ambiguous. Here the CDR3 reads CASSEQEGQPQHF. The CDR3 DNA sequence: TGTGCCAGCAGTGAGCAGGAAGGTCAGCCCCAGCATTTT.